A selection of T cell receptor beta chains follows, all from one sample in a study of CD8 T cells in Susac syndrome. In TCRdb, the immunoSEQ multiplex PCR reads were re-called with MiXCR into one record per CDR3 protein. Of around 23,000 distinct CDR3 sequences listed, over 85% were seen once; the top ten hold 0.63%. The sequenced material came from CD8+ T cells from PBMCs. The receptors shown here come from a human donor with Susac syndrome. CDR3s include the opening cysteine and the closing phenylalanine or tryptophan. A D gene is named only where the DNA matches it firmly. Where a row states a size, it is once, few, many or the class of an expanded clone; other rows omit it.

V gene	D gene	J gene	clone size	CDR3 DNA	CDR3 protein
TRBV7-3	.	TRBJ2-1	.	TGTGCCAGCAGCTTACCCCGGAGCTCCTACAATGAGCAGTTCTTC	CASSLPRSSYNEQFF
TRBV28	TRBD1	TRBJ2-5	.	TGTGCCAGCAGTCCGGACAGGGAAGAGACCCAGTACTTC	CASSPDREETQYF
TRBV5-5	.	TRBJ2-7	.	TGTGCCAGCAGCTTCAGGGAGCCTACCTACGAGCAGTACTTC	CASSFREPTYEQYF
TRBV7-9	.	TRBJ2-7	.	TGTGCCAGCAGCTCCCGGGACACCTCCTACGAGCAGTACTTC	CASSSRDTSYEQYF
TRBV6-5	.	TRBJ2-7	.	TGTGCCAGCAGTTATCCGGAGAGTTACGAGCAGTACTTC	CASSYPESYEQYF
TRBV5-1	.	TRBJ2-3	.	TGCGCCAGCAGCTTGGTTCAGGGTTTCGCAGATACGCAGTATTTT	CASSLVQGFADTQYF
TRBV5-6	.	TRBJ2-5	few	TGTGCCAGCAGCGGGATGGGACAAGGAGCCCGAGAGACCCAGTACTTC	CASSGMGQGARETQYF
TRBV6-5	.	TRBJ2-7	.	TGTGCCAGCAGTTACTCCATGGACGGCGAGCAGTACTTC	CASSYSMDGEQYF
TRBV13	TRBD2	TRBJ2-3	.	TGTGCCAGCAGCTTTCCACCCCGGACTAGCGGGTTACTCAGTACAGATACGCAGTATTTT	CASSFPPRTSGLLSTDTQYF
TRBV3-1	.	TRBJ1-5	few	TGTGCCAGCAGCCCCAAACGTAGCAATCAGCCTCAGCATTTT	CASSPKRSNQPQHF
TRBV10-1	.	TRBJ1-1	.	TGCGCCAGCAGTGAGTCAGGGGGCACTGAAGCTTTCTTT	CASSESGGTEAFF
TRBV7-9	TRBD2	TRBJ2-1	.	TGTGCCAGCAGCCCTAAAAGACTAGCGGGGGGCTACAATGAGCAGTTCTTC	CASSPKRLAGGYNEQFF
TRBV6-1	.	TRBJ2-7	.	TGTGCCAGCAGTGAAGATCCTGGGGAGCAGTACTTC	CASSEDPGEQYF
TRBV24-1	TRBD2	TRBJ2-2	.	TGTGCCACCAGTGATCCGCGGGGGGGTGGTTCCGGGGAGCTGTTTTTT	CATSDPRGGGSGELFF
TRBV19	.	TRBJ2-1	.	TGTGCCAGTAGTCTGGTGGGCGGTAACAATGAGCAGTTCTTC	CASSLVGGNNEQFF